The 14 T cell receptor beta chains listed next were all sequenced from one sample in a study of T cells in Graves' hyperthyroidism and ophthalmopathy. There were TCR beta CDR3 regions amplified from RNA transcripts. A set of HTBI primers served as the primers for a first-round RT-PCR of the TCR CDR3. One entry per CDR3 protein, called by TCRdb with MiXCR from the multiplex PCR reads. The sample lists 450,000 to 650,000 distinct CDR3 sequences, about a sixth occurring once. The sample consisted of blood. All receptors derive from a woman aged 18-29 years with Graves' ophthalmopathy.

The chain joins TRBV28 to TRBJ2-2, with 11 bases that match TRBD1. Germline assignment: CDR1 MDHEN and CDR2 SYDVKM. The CDR3 loop spans 15 amino acids. V gave up 8 bases and J gave up 5 bases; unmatched junction bases: 7. CDR3 DNA: TGTGCCAGCTCCCGGGACAGGGGGTATACCGGGGAGCTGTTTTTT. This sequence encodes CASSRDRGYTGELFF.

The chain is built from TRBV6-2 or TRBV6-3 and TRBJ1-6, with a possible D match to TRBD1 (6 bases). The V end was cut by 4 bases, the J end by 7 bases, with 8 bases between. Germline V gene lookup returns CDR1 MNHEY and CDR2 SVGEGT. This CDR3 region has 13 residues. The CDR3 DNA follows: TGTGCCAGCAGTTCTCAGGGGAATTCACCCCTCCACTTT. Its translation is CASSSQGNSPLHF.

This clonotype appeared a few times. V is TRBV29-1 and J is TRBJ1-1, with a weak D call TRBD1 (5 bases). Germline V gives CDR1 SQVTM, CDR2 ANQGSEA. The CDR3 extends over 12 amino acids. The germline V and J ends were trimmed by 6 bases and 4 bases, with 12 bases remaining between them. The CDR3 DNA reads TGCAGCGTCGTACGTGGGGGCACTGAAGCTTTCTTT. Translating gives CSVVRGGTEAFF.

This clonotype appeared many times. This chain connects TRBV28 to TRBJ1-1; tentatively, D is TRBD1 (5 bases). This CDR3 has 15 residues. Per germline, CDR1 MDHEN and CDR2 SYDVKM. Trimming left V 5 bases short and J 0 bases short, with 13 bases between. The CDR3 reads CASSGGTVMNTEAFF. CDR3 coding DNA: TGTGCCAGCAGTGGGGGTACTGTTATGAACACTGAAGCTTTCTTT.

At least ten counts were recorded for this clonotype. At one end the junction does not follow the germline gene, possibly because of a read error. The rearrangement links TRBV4-1 to TRBJ2-7, with D perhaps TRBD1 (5 bases). CDR1 MGHRA and CDR2 YSYEKL come from the germline V gene. There are 13 residues in the CDR3. The CDR3 bases are TGTGCCAGCAGTCAGGACACCACCTACGAGCAGTACTTC. Translated, it gives CASSQDTTYEQYF.

This clonotype was counted ten times or more. CDR3 DNA sequence: TGTGCCAGCATCGACACCCCACGGAACACTGAAGCTTTCTTT. Translation: CASIDTPRNTEAFF. The V gene is TRBV5-6, the J gene TRBJ1-1; D is unresolved. The V end lost 6 bases, the J end lost 1 base, and 13 bases lay between the germline ends. The germline V gene has CDR1 SGHDT and CDR2 YYEEEE. The CDR3 is 14 residues long. The whole variable domain, filled in from reference TRBV5-6 and TRBJ1-1, reads DAGVTQSPTHLIKTRGQQVTLRCSPKSGHDTVSWYQQALGQGPQFIFQYYEEEERQRGNFPDRFSGHQFPNYSSELNVNALLLGDSALYLCASIDTPRNTEAFFGQGTRLTVV.

The chain is built from TRBV6-2 or TRBV6-3 and TRBJ2-5; TRBD2 matches at 8 bases. Germline V gene sequence: CDR1 MNHEY, CDR2 SVGEGT. The CDR3 is 15 residues long. V was pared by 2 bases and J by 1 base, with 3 bases of the junction left unmatched. CDR3 amino acids: CASSYIAGGQETQYF. In DNA, the CDR3 is TGTGCCAGCAGTTACATCGCGGGGGGCCAAGAGACCCAGTACTTC.

This clonotype turned up a few times. J is TRBJ2-5 and V is TRBV6-1; TRBD2 is a possible D gene (5 bases). The CDR3 runs to 11 residues. Trimming took 8 bases from V and 6 from J, leaving 10 bases between them. The germline V gene has CDR1 MNHNS and CDR2 SASEGT. The CDR3 DNA follows: TGTGCCAGCCGAGAGGGTCAGACCCAGTACTTC. This translates into CASREGQTQYF.

This clonotype has at least ten counts. The chain links TRBV20-1 to TRBJ2-7, with TRBD2 identical over 11 bases. J gave up 6 bases and V 4 bases, and 14 bases lay outside the gene matches. The CDR3 loop spans 16 amino acids. The germline CDR1 and CDR2 sequences are DFQATT and SNEGSKA (reference sequence). The CDR3 loop reads CSAILLAGGEYGEQYF. The CDR3 DNA reads TGCAGTGCTATACTGCTAGCGGGAGGAGAATATGGCGAGCAGTACTTC.

The sample holds many counts of this clonotype. This chain joins TRBV28 and TRBJ1-1, with unresolved D. Trimming took 2 bases from V and 7 from J, leaving 8 bases between them. The germline gives CDR1 MDHEN, CDR2 SYDVKM. The CDR3 covers 12 residues. The CDR3 DNA is TGTGCCAGCAGTTTAGGGCACCTTGAAGCTTTCTTT. Translation: CASSLGHLEAFF.

V usage is TRBV30 and J usage is TRBJ2-7, with 8 bases fitting TRBD1. The V segment lost 4 bases and the J segment 4 bases; nucleotides outside the gene matches: 6. Germline V gene sequence: CDR1 GTSNPN, CDR2 SVGIG (reference sequence). This CDR3 is built from 13 residues. Here the CDR3 DNA reads TGTGCCTGGACACAGGGGGGTCGGTACGAGCAGTACTTC. The encoded protein is CAWTQGGRYEQYF.

Concerning this clonotype itself: The junction differs from germline at one of its ends, possibly a read error. The chain is built from TRBV20-1 and TRBJ2-3; 8 positions match TRBD2. Germline CDR1 DFQATT, CDR2 SNEGSKA (reference sequence). The CDR3 spans 14 residues. The CDR3 DNA is TGCAGTGCTGGCATGCGGGGGGTCGCAGATACGCAGTGTTTT. The encoded protein is CSAGMRGVADTQCF.

This clonotype came up many times. The CDR3 DNA reads as TGTGCCAGCAGCTATCGACAGGGAACCTACACAGATACGCAGTATTTT. It is translated as CASSYRQGTYTDTQYF. The V gene is TRBV7-2, the J gene TRBJ2-3, with 7 bases identical to TRBD1. The V and J ends lost 4 bases and 2 bases, in that order; junction bases with no gene match: 9. The CDR3 runs 16 residues. Germline assignment: CDR1 SGHTA and CDR2 FQGNSA.

V gene TRBV6-1 combines with J gene TRBJ1-2, with D uncertain. V dropped 7 bases and J dropped 6 bases, with 12 bases sitting between them. The V gene's germline CDR1 is MNHNS and CDR2 SASEGT. The CDR3 is made up of 12 amino acids. Here the CDR3 DNA reads TGTGCCAGCAAGATGAGCCTTCATGGCTACACCTTC. Translated: CASKMSLHGYTF.